The clone carrying this TCR beta chain showed up just a few times. Those with hyperthyroidism were 18 to 65 years old, newly diagnosed, and ill for under 2 months. This specimen comes from a study of T cells in Graves' hyperthyroidism and ophthalmopathy. Amplification of TCR beta CDR3 regions used RNA as the template. First-round RT-PCR with HTBI primers amplified the TCR CDR3 region. Each CDR3 protein gets one entry after TCRdb re-called the multiplex PCR reads with MiXCR. The table records around 210,000 distinct CDR3 sequences, about a sixth of them present only once. The sample comprised blood. The TCR sequence derives from a woman in her fifties or sixties with Graves' hyperthyroidism.

The DNA for the CDR3 is TGTGCCAGCAGTTTATCGAGGGCTCAGCCCCAGCATTTT. It encodes CASSLSRAQPQHF. The rearrangement uses TRBV28 and TRBJ1-5; D is unresolved. V lost 1 base and J lost 6, with 7 bases in between. The CDR3 covers 13 residues. Per the germline V gene, CDR1 is MDHEN and CDR2 is SYDVKM. The variable domain in full, with the rest retrieved from reference TRBV28 and TRBJ1-5, is DVKVTQSSRYLVKRTGEKVFLECVQDMDHENMFWYRQDPGLGLRLIYFSYDVKMKEKGDIPEGYSVSREKKERFSLILESASTNQTSMYLCASSLSRAQPQHFGDGTRLSIL.